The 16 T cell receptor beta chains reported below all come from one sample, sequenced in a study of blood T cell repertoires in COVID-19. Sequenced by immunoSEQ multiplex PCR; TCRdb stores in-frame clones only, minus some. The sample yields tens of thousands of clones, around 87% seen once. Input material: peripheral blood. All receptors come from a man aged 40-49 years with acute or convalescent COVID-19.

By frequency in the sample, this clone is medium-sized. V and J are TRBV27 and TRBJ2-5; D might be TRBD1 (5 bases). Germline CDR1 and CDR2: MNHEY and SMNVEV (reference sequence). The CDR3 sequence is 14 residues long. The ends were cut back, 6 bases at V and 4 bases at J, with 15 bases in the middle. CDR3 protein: CASRSAGMGETQYF. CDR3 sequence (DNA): TGTGCCAGCAGATCCGCAGGGATGGGAGAGACCCAGTACTTC.

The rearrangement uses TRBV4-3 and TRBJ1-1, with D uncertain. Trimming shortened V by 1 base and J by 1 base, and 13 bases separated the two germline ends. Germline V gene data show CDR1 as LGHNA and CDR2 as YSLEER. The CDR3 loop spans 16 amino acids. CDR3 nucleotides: TGCGCCAGCAGCCAAGGGGCCTCCATAGGGAACACTGAAGCTTTCTTT. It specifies CASSQGASIGNTEAFF.

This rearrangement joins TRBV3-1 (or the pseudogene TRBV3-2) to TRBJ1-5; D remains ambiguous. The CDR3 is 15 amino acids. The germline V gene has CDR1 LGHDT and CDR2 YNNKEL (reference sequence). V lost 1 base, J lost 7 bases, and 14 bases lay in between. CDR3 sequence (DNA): TGTGCCAGCAGCCAAGGCCCAGGAACGGGACAGCCCCAGCATTTT. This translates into CASSQGPGTGQPQHF.

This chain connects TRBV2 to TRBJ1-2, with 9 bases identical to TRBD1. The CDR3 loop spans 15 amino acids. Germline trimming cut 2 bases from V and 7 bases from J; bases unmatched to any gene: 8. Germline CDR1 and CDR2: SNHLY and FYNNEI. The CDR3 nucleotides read TGTGCCAGCAGTGAATCACAGGGGGCTTATGGTGGCTACACCTTC. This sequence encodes CASSESQGAYGGYTF.

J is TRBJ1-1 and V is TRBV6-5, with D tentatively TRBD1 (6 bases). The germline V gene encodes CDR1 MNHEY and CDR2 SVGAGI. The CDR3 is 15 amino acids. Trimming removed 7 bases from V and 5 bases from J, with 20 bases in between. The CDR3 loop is CASTEGSGQGTEAFF. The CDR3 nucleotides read TGTGCCAGCACCGAAGGGTCGGGGCAGGGGACTGAAGCTTTCTTT.

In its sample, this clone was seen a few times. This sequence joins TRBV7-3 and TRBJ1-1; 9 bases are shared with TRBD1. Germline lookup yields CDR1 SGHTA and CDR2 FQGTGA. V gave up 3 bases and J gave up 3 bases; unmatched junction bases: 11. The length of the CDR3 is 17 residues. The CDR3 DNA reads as TGTGCCAGCAGCTTTCTTCCGACAGGGGGAAGGGACACTGAAGCTTTCTTT. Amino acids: CASSFLPTGGRDTEAFF.

The CDR3 DNA reads as TGTGCCAGTAGTACCGGGGGAGGGGGGCCCAATCAGCCCCAGCATTTT. It is translated as CASSTGGGGPNQPQHF. The chain employs TRBV19 and TRBJ1-5; D is perhaps TRBD1 (6 bases). Germline-derived CDR1 and CDR2 are LNHDA and SQIVND (reference sequence). The V end lost 4 bases, the J end lost 3 bases, and 16 bases lay between the germline ends. This CDR3 is built from 16 residues.

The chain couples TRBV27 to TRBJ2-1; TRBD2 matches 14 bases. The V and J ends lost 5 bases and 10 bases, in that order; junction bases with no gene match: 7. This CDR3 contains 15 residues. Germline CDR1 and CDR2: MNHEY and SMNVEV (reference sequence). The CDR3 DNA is TGTGCCAGCAGTCCCGGGACTAGCGGGAGAGGGGAGCAGTTCTTC. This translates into CASSPGTSGRGEQFF.

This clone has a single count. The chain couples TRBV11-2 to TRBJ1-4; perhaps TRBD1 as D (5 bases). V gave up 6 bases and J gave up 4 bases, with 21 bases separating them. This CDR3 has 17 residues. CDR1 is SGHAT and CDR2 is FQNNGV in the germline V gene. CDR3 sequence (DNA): TGTGCCAGCAGTAATTTCCGGGGGACGGATCTTAATGAAAAACTGTTTTTT. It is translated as CASSNFRGTDLNEKLFF.

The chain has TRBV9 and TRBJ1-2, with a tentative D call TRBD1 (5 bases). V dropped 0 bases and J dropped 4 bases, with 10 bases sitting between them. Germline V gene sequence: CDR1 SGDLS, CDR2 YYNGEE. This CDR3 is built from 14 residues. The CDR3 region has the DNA TGTGCCAGCAGCGTAGGGGGGGTAAGCTATGGCTACACCTTC. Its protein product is CASSVGGVSYGYTF.

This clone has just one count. The chain's CDR3 is CASSPPGGRLNEKLFF. The CDR3 coding sequence is TGCGCCAGCAGTCCCCCAGGGGGCCGCCTTAATGAAAAACTGTTTTTT. This rearrangement joins TRBV23-1 to TRBJ1-4; 8 positions match TRBD1. TRBV23-1 is classed as an ORF, of uncertain function. CDR3 length equals 16 residues. The J segment lost 4 bases and the V segment lost 4 bases, leaving 8 bases of the junction unmatched.

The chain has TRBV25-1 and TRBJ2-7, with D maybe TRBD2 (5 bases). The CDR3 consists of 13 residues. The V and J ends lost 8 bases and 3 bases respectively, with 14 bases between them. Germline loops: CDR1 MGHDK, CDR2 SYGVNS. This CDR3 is CASGNRGSYEQYF. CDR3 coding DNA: TGTGCCAGCGGAAACCGGGGTAGCTACGAGCAGTACTTC.

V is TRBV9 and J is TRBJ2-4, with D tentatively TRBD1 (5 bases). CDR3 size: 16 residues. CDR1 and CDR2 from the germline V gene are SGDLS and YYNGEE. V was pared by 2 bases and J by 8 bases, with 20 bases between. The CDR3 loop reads CASSVDAVGRADIQYF. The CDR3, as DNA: TGTGCCAGCAGCGTTGACGCCGTGGGCAGGGCGGACATTCAGTACTTC.

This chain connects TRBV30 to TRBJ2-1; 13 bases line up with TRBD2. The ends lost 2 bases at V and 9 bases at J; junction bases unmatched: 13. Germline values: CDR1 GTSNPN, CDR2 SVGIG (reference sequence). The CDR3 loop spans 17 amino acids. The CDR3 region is CAWSSLGLAGATGEQFF. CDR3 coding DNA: TGTGCCTGGAGTTCCCTCGGACTAGCGGGGGCGACTGGTGAGCAGTTCTTC.

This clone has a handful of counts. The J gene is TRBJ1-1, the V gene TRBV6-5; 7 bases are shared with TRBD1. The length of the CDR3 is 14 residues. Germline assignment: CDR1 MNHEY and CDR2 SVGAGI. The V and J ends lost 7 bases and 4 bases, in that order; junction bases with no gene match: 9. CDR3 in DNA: TGTGCCAGCATACTAACCCAGGGGGGCACTGAAGCTTTCTTT. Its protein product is CASILTQGGTEAFF.

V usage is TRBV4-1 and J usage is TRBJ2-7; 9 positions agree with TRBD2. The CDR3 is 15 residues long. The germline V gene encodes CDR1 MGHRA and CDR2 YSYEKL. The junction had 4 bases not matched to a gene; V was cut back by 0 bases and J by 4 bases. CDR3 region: CASSQELAGMYEQYF. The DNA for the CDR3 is TGCGCCAGCAGCCAAGAGCTAGCGGGGATGTACGAGCAGTACTTC.